This passage covers 24 T cell receptor beta chains from one sample sequenced in a study of blood T cell repertoires in COVID-19. Produced via immunoSEQ multiplex PCR; TCRdb's table is partial and in-frame only. There are about 200,000 clones in the sample; around nine tenths occur only once, and about 1.7% lies in the top ten. Specimen: peripheral blood. The receptors were sampled from a man younger than 35 with active or convalescent COVID-19.

Concerning this clone: At the DNA level, this CDR3 is encoded by other sequences in the same sample as well. The chain uses TRBV4-3 and TRBJ1-1; 8 nucleotides agree with TRBD1. In germline, CDR1 is LGHNA, CDR2 YSLEER. V lost 1 base to trimming and J lost 0 bases; unmatched junction nucleotides: 1. The CDR3 spans 15 residues. CDR3 DNA sequence: TGCGCCAGCAGCCAAGGGACAGGGTTGAACACTGAAGCTTTCTTT. Protein: CASSQGTGLNTEAFF.

The chain recombines TRBV5-1 with TRBJ2-1; D may be TRBD2 (6 bases). Trimming left V 1 base short and J 4 bases short, with 12 bases between. Germline V gene data show CDR1 as SGHRS and CDR2 as YFSETQ. CDR3 length equals 15 residues. The CDR3: CASSLSRGKYNEQFF. CDR3 coding DNA: TGCGCCAGCAGCTTGTCGCGGGGAAAATACAATGAGCAGTTCTTC.

This clone was recorded only once. The rearrangement joins TRBV5-1 to TRBJ2-1; 8 bases agree with TRBD2. Unmatched junction bases numbered 6, after V lost 1 base and J lost 0 bases. Germline V gene data show CDR1 as SGHRS and CDR2 as YFSETQ. The CDR3 length is 17 residues. In DNA, the CDR3 is TGCGCCAGCAGCTTGACCACTAGCGGAACCTCCTACAATGAGCAGTTCTTC. Translating it yields CASSLTTSGTSYNEQFF.

The rearrangement links TRBV5-1 to TRBJ1-4; 8 bases fit TRBD1. The CDR3 contains 15 residues. V trimming: 4 bases; J trimming: 9 bases; junction bases outside the gene matches: 11. CDR1 is SGHRS and CDR2 is YFSETQ in the germline V gene. The CDR3 region is CASSIGQGPRKKLFF. In DNA form, the CDR3 reads TGCGCCAGCAGCATAGGACAGGGCCCAAGGAAAAAACTGTTTTTT.

The chain combines TRBV5-1 with TRBJ2-2; TRBD1 matches at 8 bases. The trim removed 4 bases at V and 3 bases at J, leaving 5 bases unmatched. The CDR3 consists of 15 residues. Germline V lookup: CDR1 SGHRS, CDR2 YFSETQ. CDR3 sequence: CASSLRDRYTGELFF. DNA for the CDR3: TGCGCCAGCAGCCTACGGGACAGGTACACCGGGGAGCTGTTTTTT.

V gene TRBV5-1 combines with J gene TRBJ2-7, with 11 bases lining up with TRBD2. V lost 4 bases and J lost 4; bases outside the gene matches: 7. The germline gives CDR1 SGHRS, CDR2 YFSETQ. The CDR3 loop spans 15 amino acids. CDR3 sequence: CASSGSGTSGYEQYF. DNA for the CDR3: TGCGCCAGCAGCGGGTCCGGGACTAGCGGATACGAGCAGTACTTC.

This rearrangement joins TRBV29-1 to TRBJ2-7; D is perhaps TRBD1 (6 bases). Germline V gives CDR1 SQVTM, CDR2 ANQGSEA. The CDR3 has 15 amino acids. Trimming removed 6 bases from V and 6 bases from J, with 24 bases in between. The CDR3 nucleotides are TGCAGCGTCGCAAGGGCGGACAGCAGGTTATCCGAGCAGTACTTC. It specifies CSVARADSRLSEQYF.

The V gene is TRBV3-1 (or the pseudogene TRBV3-2), the J gene TRBJ1-2; 7 nucleotides align to TRBD1. J was trimmed by 3 bases and V by 2 bases; bases with no gene match: 9. Germline CDR1 and CDR2: LGHDT and YNNKEL (reference sequence). This CDR3 has 16 amino acids. The CDR3 is CASSQHRGLRDYGYTF. CDR3 DNA sequence: TGTGCCAGCAGCCAACACAGGGGCTTGCGGGACTATGGCTACACCTTC.

This clone showed up just a few times. The chain is built from TRBV19 and TRBJ1-1; D perhaps matches TRBD1 (5 bases). The V gene lost 5 bases and the J gene lost 8 bases, with 15 bases spanning the gap. The CDR3 is 13 amino acids. Looked up from germline, CDR1 is LNHDA and CDR2 is SQIVND (reference sequence). CDR3 nucleotides: TGTGCCAGTAGTCTCTACCCTCGACAGGAAGCTTTCTTT. Translation: CASSLYPRQEAFF.

The rearrangement joins TRBV4-1 to TRBJ2-1; TRBD1 agrees at 9 bases. The J segment lost 6 bases and the V segment lost 4 bases, leaving 10 bases of the junction unmatched. Looked up from germline, CDR1 is MGHRA and CDR2 is YSYEKL. The CDR3 runs to 16 residues. CDR3 coding DNA: TGCGCCAGCAGCCTACACCGGGACAGGGAATCCAATGAGCAGTTCTTC. The encoded protein is CASSLHRDRESNEQFF.

DNA for the CDR3: TGTGCCATCACCAACACCAGGGGAGAAGGCTACACCTTC. Protein product: CAITNTRGEGYTF. This rearrangement joins TRBV10-3 to TRBJ1-2, with a tentative D call TRBD1 (6 bases). The CDR3 is 13 residues long. V lost 7 bases, J lost 8 bases, and 17 bases lay in between. Looked up from germline, CDR1 is ENHRY and CDR2 is SYGVKD.

The chain employs TRBV30 and TRBJ2-3; no clear D. Germline CDR1 is GTSNPN and CDR2 is SVGIG (reference sequence). This CDR3 is 14 amino acids long. V was trimmed by 4 bases and J by 2 bases, leaving 13 bases between them. This CDR3 is CAWKLRIDTDTQYF. The CDR3 DNA reads TGTGCCTGGAAACTTCGTATAGACACAGATACGCAGTATTTT.

This chain uses TRBV15 with TRBJ2-7; no firm D call. CDR3 length: 14 residues. The germline V and J ends were trimmed by 3 bases and 0 bases, with 9 bases remaining between them. Germline CDR1 reads LNHNV; CDR2 reads YYDKDF (reference sequence). The CDR3 DNA reads TGTGCCACCAGCAGGGAATACAGCTCCTACGAGCAGTACTTC. Its protein is CATSREYSSYEQYF.

The V call is TRBV19, the J call TRBJ1-5, with D perhaps matching TRBD1 (5 bases). From germline, CDR1 is LNHDA and CDR2 SQIVND (reference sequence). The CDR3 is made up of 17 amino acids. The V gene lost 8 bases and the J gene lost 4 bases, with 24 bases spanning the gap. Written as DNA, the CDR3 is TGTGCCAGTTCGAAGGAACAGGAATATTACACGAATCAGCCCCAGCATTTT. Its protein product is CASSKEQEYYTNQPQHF.

The V and J genes are TRBV5-6 and TRBJ2-6, with D maybe TRBD1 (5 bases). Germline assignment: CDR1 SGHDT and CDR2 YYEEEE. CDR3 length: 15 amino acids. Trimming removed 4 bases at V and 0 bases at J, with 8 bases between. The CDR3 region is CASSRQGSGANVLTF. The CDR3 coding sequence is TGTGCCAGCAGCCGTCAGGGCTCTGGGGCCAACGTCCTGACTTTC.

The gene calls are TRBV19 and TRBJ1-1; 7 nucleotides line up with TRBD1. This CDR3 has 15 amino acids. Germline assignment: CDR1 LNHDA and CDR2 SQIVND (reference sequence). V was clipped by 9 bases and J by 0 bases; unmatched bases: 10. The CDR3 sequence: CASDNRGTVNTEAFF. The CDR3 nucleotides read TGTGCCAGCGATAACCGGGGGACAGTGAACACTGAAGCTTTCTTT.

The chain uses TRBV19 and TRBJ1-1; the match to TRBD1 covers 9 bases. Germline CDR1 LNHDA, CDR2 SQIVND (reference sequence). V shed 3 bases and J 11 bases; nucleotides not matched to a gene: 13. The CDR3 runs to 15 residues. The CDR3 DNA reads as TGTGCCAGTAGTATGCCCTCTCACCGTGACAGGGGGGCTTTCTTT. Its translation is CASSMPSHRDRGAFF. The full variable domain, with the rest looked up from reference TRBV19 and TRBJ1-1, is DGGITQSPKYLFRKEGQNVTLSCEQNLNHDAMYWYRQDPGQGLRLIYYSQIVNDFQKGDIAEGYSVSREKKESFPLTVTSAQKNPTAFYLCASSMPSHRDRGAFFGQGTRLTVV.

The V gene is TRBV15, the J gene TRBJ1-5; weak D call: TRBD1 (5 bases). Germline V CDR1 and CDR2: LNHNV, YYDKDF (reference sequence). The V end was cut by 6 bases, the J end by 0 bases, with 12 bases between. There are 15 residues in the CDR3. CDR3 DNA sequence: TGTGCCACCAGAGCCCTAGGGGATAGCAATCAGCCCCAGCATTTT. Its translation: CATRALGDSNQPQHF.

The genes are TRBV23-1 and TRBJ1-2; 8 nucleotides match TRBD1. TRBV23-1 has ORF status, its function being uncertain. This CDR3 comprises 19 residues. V was pared by 3 bases and J by 0 bases, with 15 bases of the junction left unmatched. The CDR3 nucleotides read TGCGCCAGCAGTCAGGCGACAGGGGCCTATCTTAATACTAACTATGGCTACACCTTC. Amino acids: CASSQATGAYLNTNYGYTF.

The rearrangement links TRBV6-5 to TRBJ1-1, with D unresolved. CDR1 MNHEY and CDR2 SVGAGI come from the germline V gene. CDR3 length: 13 residues. With 3 bases removed from V and 4 bases from J, the gap between germline ends came to 9 bases. CDR3 coding DNA: TGTGCCAGCAGTTATTTCGGTGGCACTGAAGCTTTCTTT. This translates into CASSYFGGTEAFF.

This chain joins TRBV5-6 and TRBJ2-3; 7 nucleotides align to TRBD2. Germline V gene lookup returns CDR1 SGHDT and CDR2 YYEEEE. Unmatched junction bases numbered 6, after V lost 0 bases and J lost 5 bases. This CDR3 comprises 15 residues. This chain's CDR3 is CASSLVAGVRDTQYF. CDR3 coding DNA: TGTGCCAGCAGCTTGGTTGCGGGAGTGAGAGATACGCAGTATTTT.

The chain joins TRBV29-1 to TRBJ2-7; D gene uncertain. V lost 6 bases and J 0 bases, leaving 12 bases between the germline ends. Germline CDR1 and CDR2: SQVTM and ANQGSEA. This CDR3 is 13 amino acids long. For the CDR3, the DNA is TGCAGCGTCTGGAGCTCCAGCTCCTACGAGCAGTACTTC. It is translated as CSVWSSSSYEQYF.

This rearrangement joins TRBV7-8 to TRBJ1-1; perhaps TRBD1 as D (5 bases). V shed 6 bases and J shed 1 base, with 9 bases lying between them. The CDR3 loop spans 13 amino acids. Per germline, CDR1 SGHVS and CDR2 FQNEAQ. The CDR3 nucleotides are TGTGCCAGCAGTCCTCAGGGGAACACTGAAGCTTTCTTT. It is translated as CASSPQGNTEAFF.

This clone was seen more than once but under ten times. The CDR3 loop reads CASSQLTSGDNEQFF. The CDR3 DNA reads as TGTGCCAGCAGCCAGCTGACTAGCGGGGACAATGAGCAGTTCTTC. The rearrangement uses TRBV7-9 and TRBJ2-1; 11 nucleotides align to TRBD2. Germline V lookup: CDR1 SEHNR, CDR2 FQNEAQ (reference sequence). This CDR3 region has 15 residues. V gave up 5 bases and J gave up 5 bases; unmatched junction bases: 5.